The next 27 T cell receptor beta chains were all read from a single sample in a study of blood T cells in healthy people across ages. Through a sample-barcoded 5' primer and a J-beta primer mix, a second PCR was run for roughly 7 to 11 cycles. Each CDR3 protein gets one entry after TCRdb re-called the 5' RACE reads with MiXCR. The sample gives 650,000 to 800,000 distinct CDR3 sequences, approximately 52% of which show up once; roughly 13% is in the top ten. Sequencing was carried out using blood. All receptors come from an elderly woman in good health.

This sequence joins TRBV12-3 or TRBV12-4 and TRBJ2-3, with 7 bases lining up with TRBD1. The CDR3 runs to 17 residues. The V gene end was trimmed by 5 bases and the J gene end by 4 bases; junction bases not matched to a gene: 15. The CDR3 bases are TGTGCCAGCAGTCTTTCCAACAGGGGATTGGGCGCAGATACGCAGTATTTT. Amino acids: CASSLSNRGLGADTQYF.

The chain carries TRBV9 and TRBJ2-5; 10 bases agree with TRBD2. Matching the DNA end better, TRBJ2-7 makes the J call doubtful. The CDR3 runs 14 residues. Germline loops: CDR1 SGDLS, CDR2 YYNGEE. DNA for the CDR3: TGTGCCAGCAGCGTAGGTAGCGGGGGGTGCGAGCAGTACTTC. Translated, it gives CASSVGSGGCEQYF.

Turning to this clonotype: This may stem from a read error, because a much larger clone lies one nucleotide away. V is TRBV5-1 and J is TRBJ1-6; the D gene is possibly TRBD1 (6 bases). This CDR3 spans 15 amino acids. CDR1 SGHRS and CDR2 YFSETQ come from the germline V gene. CDR3 sequence reads: CASSEGHLTNAPLHF. The CDR3 nucleotides are TGCGCCAGCAGCGAGGGACATCTAACTAATGCACCCCTCCACTTT.

Details on this clonotype: A much larger clonotype is one base distant, so this may be a read error. Because it lacks the conserved phenylalanine or tryptophan at the end, this CDR3 is likely a read error. The chain uses TRBV14 and TRBJ2-3, with D hard to call. Looked up from germline, CDR1 is SGHDN and CDR2 is FVKESK. The CDR3 contains 12 residues. Trimming pared 3 bases from V and 7 bases from J, leaving 8 bases between. DNA for the CDR3: TGTGCCAGCAGCCATCGCCCAAATACGCAGTATTAT. Translating gives CASSHRPNTQYY.

The chain carries TRBV4-2 and TRBJ2-3, with D possibly TRBD2 on 5 matching bases. Per germline, CDR1 LGHNA and CDR2 YNFKEQ. The V gene lost 4 bases and the J gene lost 1 base, with 15 bases spanning the gap. This CDR3 comprises 16 residues. The CDR3 reads CASSPEAPPRTDTQYF. The CDR3 DNA reads TGTGCCAGCAGCCCGGAGGCTCCGCCACGCACAGATACGCAGTATTTT.

By share of the sample, this clonotype is medium-sized (0.01 to 0.1%). The chain links TRBV12-3 or TRBV12-4 to TRBJ2-3; 8 positions agree with TRBD2. Trimming removed 3 bases from V and 5 bases from J; junction bases left unmatched: 4. The CDR3 extends over 14 amino acids. CDR3 residues: CASSFGGAGDTQYF. The CDR3 DNA reads as TGTGCCAGCAGTTTCGGGGGGGCCGGAGATACGCAGTATTTT.

Concerning this clonotype: Being one base from a much bigger clone, this may be a read error. This chain connects TRBV5-1 to TRBJ1-4; tentatively, D is TRBD2 (6 bases). TRBJ2-3 matches the DNA end more closely, so the J call is doubtful. The CDR3 consists of 14 residues. The germline V gene encodes CDR1 SGHRS and CDR2 YFSETQ. CDR3 loop: CASSLAGDADMQYF. DNA of the CDR3: TGCGCCAGCAGCTTGGCGGGGGATGCAGATATGCAGTATTTT.

The chain recombines TRBV6-5 with TRBJ2-1; D is tentatively TRBD1 or TRBD2 (5 bases each). Looked up from germline, CDR1 is MNHEY and CDR2 is SVGAGI. The CDR3 runs to 14 residues. Trimming removed 6 bases from V and 0 bases from J, with 9 bases in between. CDR3 region: CASSRDHSYNEQFF. For the CDR3, the DNA is TGTGCCAGCAGCCGGGACCACTCCTACAATGAGCAGTTCTTC.

A single count supports this clonotype. The chain employs TRBV6-6 and TRBJ2-7; 11 bases line up with TRBD2. Germline CDR1 reads MNHNY; CDR2 reads SVGAGI (reference sequence). The CDR3 length is 16 residues. Trimming cost V 6 bases and J 7 bases; bases outside gene matches: 14. The CDR3 here is CASSSKTSGVNNEQYF. CDR3 nucleotides: TGTGCCAGCAGCTCCAAGACTAGCGGGGTTAACAATGAGCAGTACTTC.

This sequence joins TRBV25-1 and TRBJ2-1; 12 bases map to TRBD2. Germline V gene sequence: CDR1 MGHDK, CDR2 SYGVNS. V shed 6 bases, J shed 6 bases, and the junction held 6 bases outside the gene matches. This CDR3 is built from 15 residues. The CDR3 sequence: CASRSSGGACNEQFF. In DNA, the CDR3 is TGTGCCAGCAGGTCTAGCGGGGGGGCCTGCAATGAGCAGTTCTTC.

This clonotype was found many times. The chain combines TRBV7-2 with TRBJ2-7; 8 bases line up with TRBD1. Trimming took 1 base from V and 2 from J; bases not matched to a gene: 4. Germline V gene sequence: CDR1 SGHTA, CDR2 FQGNSA. The CDR3 extends over 15 amino acids. The CDR3 loop is CASSLGDRRPYEQYF. The CDR3 region has the DNA TGTGCCAGCAGCTTAGGGGACAGGCGACCCTACGAGCAGTACTTC.

This clonotype appeared a few times. The chain employs TRBV20-1 and TRBJ2-4; TRBD1 matches 7 bases. The end of the DNA is better explained by TRBJ2-7, so the J call may be wrong. In germline, CDR1 is DFQATT, CDR2 SNEGSKA (reference sequence). CDR3 size: 13 residues. The CDR3 protein is CSARAGTAYEQYF. In DNA form, the CDR3 reads TGCAGTGCTAGGGCCGGGACAGCTTACGAGCAGTACTTC.

The rearrangement joins TRBV9 to TRBJ2-2; tentatively, D is TRBD1 (5 bases). CDR1 is SGDLS and CDR2 is YYNGEE in the germline V gene. V was clipped by 3 bases and J by 5 bases, with 5 bases between them. This CDR3 has 12 residues. CDR3 DNA sequence: TGTGCCAGCAGCGACAGGACCGGGGAGCTGTTTTTT. As protein: CASSDRTGELFF.

The chain employs TRBV10-3 and TRBJ2-1, with D unclear. The CDR3 has 18 residues. CDR1 is ENHRY, CDR2 SYGVKD, per germline. V was cut by 8 bases and J by 0 bases, with 23 bases left in between. CDR3 sequence (DNA): TGTGCCATCCAGAGCCCAGCGCGACGGCCGAACTCCTACAATGAGCAGTTCTTC. It codes for CAIQSPARRPNSYNEQFF.

This clonotype showed up many times. J is TRBJ2-3 and V is TRBV2; unclear D gene. In germline, CDR1 is SNHLY, CDR2 FYNNEI. V lost 4 bases and J 1 base, leaving 9 bases between the germline ends. The CDR3 has 14 residues. Here the CDR3 reads CASSVVVGTDTQYF. The CDR3 bases are TGTGCCAGCAGTGTTGTGGTTGGCACAGATACGCAGTATTTT.

The genes are TRBV6-5 and TRBJ1-1; D is unresolved. CDR1 and CDR2 from the germline V gene are MNHEY and SVGAGI. The V end was cut by 0 bases, the J end by 7 bases, with 12 bases between. This CDR3 has 14 residues. Written as DNA, the CDR3 is TGTGCCAGCAGTTACTCGGCACCCCGGAATGAAGCTTTCTTT. Its translation: CASSYSAPRNEAFF.

The rearrangement uses TRBV4-1 and TRBJ1-5, with 8 bases fitting TRBD1. In germline, CDR1 is MGHRA, CDR2 YSYEKL. This CDR3 region has 15 residues. V lost 6 bases, J lost 7 bases, and 11 bases stayed unmatched. Here the CDR3 reads CASSPEDRVVQPQHF. The CDR3 DNA sequence: TGCGCCAGCAGTCCAGAGGACAGGGTAGTGCAGCCCCAGCATTTT.

To note about this clonotype: Being one base from a much bigger clone, this may be a read error. The V call is TRBV10-3, the J call TRBJ2-5, with D perhaps matching TRBD2 (6 bases). The CDR3 has 15 residues. Between the trimmed V and J ends, which lost 7 bases and 2 bases, there was a span of 17 bases. Germline assignment: CDR1 ENHRY and CDR2 SYGVKD. CDR3 nucleotide sequence: TGTGCCATCACTTCGGGACGAGCGGGTCAAGAGACCCAGTACTTC. Its translation is CAITSGRAGQETQYF.

This clonotype showed up just once. The chain couples TRBV29-1 to TRBJ1-2; unclear D gene. Germline loops: CDR1 SQVTM, CDR2 ANQGSEA. There are 11 residues in the CDR3. The germline V and J ends were trimmed by 7 bases and 4 bases, with 10 bases remaining between them. CDR3 coding DNA: TGCAGCGGGGCGTGGGGCTATGGCTACACCTTC. As protein: CSGAWGYGYTF.

In its sample, this clonotype was seen many times. The genes are TRBV7-2 and TRBJ1-6; D remains ambiguous. The V gene lost 1 base and the J gene lost 8 bases, with 6 bases spanning the gap. This CDR3 has 13 residues. Germline V CDR1 and CDR2: SGHTA, FQGNSA. The CDR3 is CASSLVWDSPLHF. The CDR3 DNA is TGTGCCAGCAGCTTAGTGTGGGATTCACCCCTCCACTTT. The full variable domain, its missing parts supplied by reference TRBV7-2 and TRBJ1-6, is GAGVSQSPSNKVTEKGKDVELRCDPISGHTALYWYRQSLGQGLEFLIYFQGNSAPDKSGLPSDRFSAERTGGSVSTLTIQRTQQEDSAVYLCASSLVWDSPLHFGNGTRLTVT.

This clonotype has just a few counts. A much larger clone sits a single nucleotide away, making a read error possible. The genes are TRBV12-3 or TRBV12-4 and TRBJ2-5; D not certain. This CDR3 is built from 14 residues. Trimming left V 2 bases short and J 11 bases short, with 18 bases between. The CDR3 spells CASSLSPAASEQYF. The DNA for the CDR3 is TGTGCCAGCAGTTTATCCCCCGCGGCAAGTGAGCAGTACTTC.

This clonotype was counted once. V and J are TRBV12-3 or TRBV12-4 and TRBJ2-7; a possible D gene is TRBD1 (5 bases). This CDR3 spans 13 amino acids. Trimming took 8 bases from V and 7 from J, leaving 18 bases between them. CDR3: CASLRSGYSEQYF. For the CDR3, the DNA is TGTGCCAGCCTACGCTCAGGGTACAGTGAGCAGTACTTC.

The chain combines TRBV4-3 with TRBJ1-2; 8 nucleotides match TRBD1. Germline-derived CDR1 and CDR2 are LGHNA and YSLEER. The J segment lost 8 bases and the V segment lost 0 bases, leaving 8 bases of the junction unmatched. This CDR3 comprises 15 residues. This CDR3 reads CASSQDFQGAAGYTF. The CDR3 region has the DNA TGCGCCAGCAGCCAAGATTTTCAGGGGGCGGCGGGCTACACCTTC.

This clonotype was counted at least ten times. The CDR3 nucleotides read TGCGCCAGCAGCCCGTTACAGGGGATCGGCACAGATACGCAGTATTTT. This encodes CASSPLQGIGTDTQYF. The rearrangement joins TRBV5-1 to TRBJ2-3; 7 bases align to TRBD1. The germline V gene encodes CDR1 SGHRS and CDR2 YFSETQ. This CDR3 region has 16 residues. V shed 4 bases, J shed 1 base, and the junction held 9 bases outside the gene matches.

CDR3 amino acids: CASSYGAGPNQPQHF. In DNA form, the CDR3 reads TGTGCCAGCAGTTACGGTGCAGGGCCGAATCAGCCCCAGCATTTT. The chain recombines TRBV6-5 with TRBJ1-5; possibly TRBD1 for D (5 bases). This CDR3 contains 15 residues. The germline gives CDR1 MNHEY, CDR2 SVGAGI. V was trimmed by 2 bases and J by 4 bases, leaving 12 bases between them.

The chain joins TRBV18 to TRBJ2-7, with TRBD1 identical over 9 bases. CDR3 length equals 14 residues. The J segment lost 4 bases and the V segment lost 8 bases, leaving 9 bases of the junction unmatched. From germline, CDR1 is KGHSH and CDR2 LQKENI. This CDR3 is CASPSGQGDYEQYF. The CDR3 bases are TGTGCCAGCCCATCGGGACAGGGAGATTACGAGCAGTACTTC.

This clonotype was counted at least ten times. V is TRBV11-2 and J is TRBJ2-7; the match to TRBD2 covers 11 bases. CDR3 length: 15 amino acids. J was trimmed by 6 bases and V by 6 bases; bases with no gene match: 10. Germline CDR1 reads SGHAT; CDR2 reads FQNNGV. The DNA of the CDR3 is TGTGCCAGCAGAAAACTAGCGGGAGACGTGGGCGAGCAGTACTTC. As protein: CASRKLAGDVGEQYF.